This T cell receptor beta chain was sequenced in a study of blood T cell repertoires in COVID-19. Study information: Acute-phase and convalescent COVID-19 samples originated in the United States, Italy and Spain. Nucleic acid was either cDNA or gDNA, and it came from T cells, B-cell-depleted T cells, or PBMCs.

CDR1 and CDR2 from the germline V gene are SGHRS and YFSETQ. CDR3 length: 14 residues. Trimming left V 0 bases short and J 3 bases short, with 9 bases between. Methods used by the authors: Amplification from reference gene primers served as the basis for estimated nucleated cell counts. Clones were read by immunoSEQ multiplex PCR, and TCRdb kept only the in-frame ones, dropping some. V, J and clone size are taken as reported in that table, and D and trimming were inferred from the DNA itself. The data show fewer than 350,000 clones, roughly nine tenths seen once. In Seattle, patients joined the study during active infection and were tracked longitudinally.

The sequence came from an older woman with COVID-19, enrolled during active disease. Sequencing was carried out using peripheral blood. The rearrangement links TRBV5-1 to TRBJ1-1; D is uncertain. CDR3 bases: TGCGCCAGCAGCTTGGAGAGGGCTTACACTGAAGCTTTCTTT. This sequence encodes CASSLERAYTEAFF.